The 20 T cell receptor beta chains reported below all come from one sample, sequenced in a study of blood T cell repertoires in COVID-19. TCRdb's copy holds only in-frame clones and misses some; the assay was immunoSEQ multiplex PCR. The sample has a few hundred thousand clones, about 88% seen once. Material: PBMCs or T cells enriched from blood (not recorded which). These receptors all stem from a woman in her 50s who had been exposed to COVID-19.

This rearrangement joins TRBV3-1 (or the pseudogene TRBV3-2) to TRBJ2-3; 13 positions agree with TRBD2. The V gene end was trimmed by 1 base and the J gene end by 3 bases; junction bases not matched to a gene: 7. Germline loops: CDR1 LGHDT, CDR2 YNNKEL (reference sequence). The CDR3 spans 18 residues. Written as DNA, the CDR3 is TGTGCCAGCAGCCAAGGACTAGCGGGGGGCCCGGGGACAGATACGCAGTATTTT. As protein: CASSQGLAGGPGTDTQYF.

The rearrangement joins TRBV3-1 (or the pseudogene TRBV3-2) to TRBJ1-1, with D perhaps TRBD1 (6 bases). V shed 2 bases and J shed 5 bases, with 12 bases lying between them. CDR1 and CDR2 (germline): LGHDT, YNNKEL (reference sequence). The length of the CDR3 is 14 residues. CDR3 DNA: TGTGCCAGCAGCCAATTACAGGGTCGGACTGAAGCTTTCTTT. It encodes CASSQLQGRTEAFF.

This chain uses TRBV7-8 with TRBJ1-1, with unresolved D. The V and J ends lost 2 bases and 5 bases respectively, with 9 bases between them. CDR1 and CDR2 (germline): SGHVS, FQNEAQ. The CDR3 is made up of 13 amino acids. CDR3 coding DNA: TGTGCCAGCAGCTTAAGGGAGCGGACTGAAGCTTTCTTT. Translation gives CASSLRERTEAFF.

This clone was seen a few times. V gene TRBV5-1 combines with J gene TRBJ1-4, with unresolved D. This CDR3 is built from 16 residues. The V gene's germline CDR1 is SGHRS and CDR2 YFSETQ. V lost 1 base and J 12 bases, leaving 22 bases between the germline ends. The CDR3 loop reads CASSLRELDREKELFF. The CDR3 DNA is TGCGCCAGCAGCTTGAGGGAGTTGGACCGAGAAAAGGAACTGTTTTTT.

V usage is TRBV3-1 (or the pseudogene TRBV3-2) and J usage is TRBJ2-5; D possibly corresponds to TRBD2 (5 bases). CDR1 is LGHDT and CDR2 is YNNKEL in the germline V gene (reference sequence). The CDR3 is made up of 18 amino acids. V was pared by 0 bases and J by 2 bases, with 19 bases between. The CDR3 spells CASSQEGRTAQFQETQYF. The CDR3 bases are TGTGCCAGCAGCCAAGAGGGTCGGACTGCACAATTTCAAGAGACCCAGTACTTC.

The rearrangement uses TRBV14 and TRBJ1-1, with D unclear. With 0 bases removed from V and 0 bases from J, the gap between germline ends came to 11 bases. Looked up from germline, CDR1 is SGHDN and CDR2 is FVKESK. The CDR3 extends over 16 amino acids. The CDR3 nucleotides are TGTGCCAGCAGCCAAGATTCGGGTGTCGTGAACACTGAAGCTTTCTTT. Protein: CASSQDSGVVNTEAFF.

CDR3 protein: CASSLGGTVLNTEAFF. CDR3 bases: TGTGCCAGCAGCTTAGGAGGGACAGTTTTGAACACTGAAGCTTTCTTT. The rearrangement uses TRBV7-2 and TRBJ1-1; TRBD1 aligns across 7 bases. CDR1 is SGHTA, CDR2 FQGNSA, per germline. The CDR3 covers 16 residues. J gave up 0 bases and V 1 base, and 5 bases lay outside the gene matches.

The V gene is TRBV2, the J gene TRBJ1-6; possible D gene TRBD1, 5 bases. There are 15 residues in the CDR3. V lost 4 bases to trimming and J lost 4 bases, with 11 bases between them. Germline V gene sequence: CDR1 SNHLY, CDR2 FYNNEI. The CDR3 region is CASSGRQRYNSPLHF. Here the CDR3 DNA reads TGTGCCAGCAGTGGACGACAGAGATATAATTCACCCCTCCACTTT.

The chain joins TRBV5-5 to TRBJ2-3, with 8 positions matching TRBD2. This CDR3 region has 17 residues. The trim removed 0 bases at V and 4 bases at J, leaving 10 bases unmatched. CDR1 is SGHKS and CDR2 is YYEKEE in the germline V gene (reference sequence). The CDR3 reads CASSLGSIGGGPDTQYF. CDR3 bases: TGTGCCAGCAGCTTGGGATCAATTGGCGGGGGGCCAGATACGCAGTATTTT. The variable domain in full, completed from reference TRBV5-5 and TRBJ2-3, reads DAGVTQSPTHLIKTRGQQVTLRCSPISGHKSVSWYQQVLGQGPQFIFQYYEKEERGRGNFPDRFSARQFPNYSSELNVNALLLGDSALYLCASSLGSIGGGPDTQYFGPGTRLTVL.

This clone was observed once. This chain joins TRBV7-9 and TRBJ1-1; D possibly corresponds to TRBD1 (5 bases). Deletions cut 8 bases from V and 0 bases from J, with 10 bases between. CDR3 size: 13 residues. Germline V gene lookup returns CDR1 SEHNR and CDR2 FQNEAQ (reference sequence). The CDR3 region has the DNA TGTGCCAGCGGGGGGACGTTGAACACTGAAGCTTTCTTT. This translates into CASGGTLNTEAFF. Supplemented by reference TRBV7-9 and TRBJ1-1, the full variable domain reads DTGVSQNPRHKITKRGQNVTFRCDPISEHNRLYWYRQTLGQGPEFLTYFQNEAQLEKSRLLSDRFSAERPKGSFSTLEIQRTEQGDSAMYLCASGGTLNTEAFFGQGTRLTVV.

The CDR3 DNA reads TGTGCCAGTAGTACGGTGCCAATGCAGGGGGCAAGAGAAAAACTGTTTTTT. This sequence encodes CASSTVPMQGAREKLFF. V is TRBV19 and J is TRBJ1-4; 8 nucleotides align to TRBD1. Trimming cost V 4 bases and J 8 bases; bases outside gene matches: 15. This CDR3 is built from 17 residues. Germline-derived CDR1 and CDR2 are LNHDA and SQIVND (reference sequence). Full variable domain (remainder filled in from reference TRBV19 and TRBJ1-4): DGGITQSPKYLFRKEGQNVTLSCEQNLNHDAMYWYRQDPGQGLRLIYYSQIVNDFQKGDIAEGYSVSREKKESFPLTVTSAQKNPTAFYLCASSTVPMQGAREKLFFGSGTQLSVL.

This clone was counted once. The chain is built from TRBV7-3 and TRBJ1-1; D unresolved. V lost 5 bases and J lost 3, with 10 bases in between. This CDR3 is 13 amino acids long. Germline CDR1 reads SGHTA; CDR2 reads FQGTGA. CDR3 residues: CASSRRSDTEAFF. CDR3 in DNA: TGTGCCAGCAGCCGGAGATCGGACACTGAAGCTTTCTTT.

This chain joins TRBV24-1 and TRBJ1-3; 9 positions match TRBD1. Germline assignment: CDR1 KGHDR and CDR2 SFDVKD. There are 17 residues in the CDR3. Trimming took 5 bases from V and 0 from J; bases not matched to a gene: 7. The CDR3: CATSGKGQGFSGNTIYF. CDR3 sequence (DNA): TGTGCCACCAGTGGAAAGGGACAGGGATTCTCTGGAAACACCATATATTTT.

V usage is TRBV27 and J usage is TRBJ1-1; possibly TRBD1 for D (6 bases). This CDR3 comprises 14 residues. The germline V gene has CDR1 MNHEY and CDR2 SMNVEV (reference sequence). Trimming shortened V by 2 bases and J by 5 bases, and 12 bases separated the two germline ends. The CDR3, as DNA: TGTGCCAGCAGTTTAATTAGGGGGAGAACTGAAGCTTTCTTT. Translating it yields CASSLIRGRTEAFF.

The chain joins TRBV9 to TRBJ2-3; the D gene is possibly TRBD2 (5 bases). The CDR3 is made up of 15 amino acids. V was pared by 0 bases and J by 5 bases, with 13 bases between. CDR1 SGDLS and CDR2 YYNGEE come from the germline V gene. CDR3 DNA sequence: TGTGCCAGCAGCGTAGGCCCCACGGGGAGAGATACGCAGTATTTT. This gives the protein CASSVGPTGRDTQYF.

This clone was seen a few times. The V and J genes are TRBV4-1 and TRBJ2-1, with D possibly TRBD2 on 5 matching bases. The V gene lost 0 bases and the J gene lost 7 bases, with 16 bases spanning the gap. Germline CDR1 and CDR2: MGHRA and YSYEKL. The CDR3 consists of 16 residues. The CDR3 bases are TGCGCCAGCAGCCAAGAAGGAGGTCAGCTGCTAAATGAGCAGTTCTTC. Amino acids: CASSQEGGQLLNEQFF.

The rearrangement joins TRBV21-1 to TRBJ1-4; the table's D call TRBD1 went unverified against the DNA. TRBV21-1 is shown as a pseudogene. This CDR3 is 19 amino acids long. This chain's CDR3 is CASSKSFEEGALTNEKLFF. The DNA of the CDR3 is TGTGCCAGCAGCAAATCATTTGAGGAAGGGGCCCTAACTAATGAAAAACTGTTTTTT.

The gene calls are TRBV9 and TRBJ1-1; 7 nucleotides match TRBD1. The CDR3 spans 14 residues. V was pared by 3 bases and J by 3 bases, with 5 bases of the junction left unmatched. CDR1 and CDR2 (germline): SGDLS, YYNGEE. The DNA of the CDR3 is TGTGCCAGCAGCGCAAGACAGGGTTACACTGAAGCTTTCTTT. Protein: CASSARQGYTEAFF.

This clone turned up a few times. This chain joins TRBV15 and TRBJ1-5, with TRBD1 matching 8 bases. The CDR3 has 17 amino acids. CDR1 and CDR2 from the germline V gene are LNHNV and YYDKDF (reference sequence). V was clipped by 5 bases and J by 2 bases; unmatched bases: 11. The CDR3 bases are TGTGCCACCAGCGGACACGCAGGGGGCGGGCGCAATCAGCCCCAGCATTTT. Protein: CATSGHAGGGRNQPQHF.

The chain uses TRBV7-3 and TRBJ2-1, with D possibly being TRBD2 (5 bases). Germline CDR1 SGHTA, CDR2 FQGTGA. The CDR3 is 15 residues long. Trimming left V 5 bases short and J 0 bases short, with 11 bases between. The CDR3 loop is CASSPNAGSYNEQFF. The DNA for the CDR3 is TGTGCCAGCAGCCCAAACGCGGGCTCCTACAATGAGCAGTTCTTC.